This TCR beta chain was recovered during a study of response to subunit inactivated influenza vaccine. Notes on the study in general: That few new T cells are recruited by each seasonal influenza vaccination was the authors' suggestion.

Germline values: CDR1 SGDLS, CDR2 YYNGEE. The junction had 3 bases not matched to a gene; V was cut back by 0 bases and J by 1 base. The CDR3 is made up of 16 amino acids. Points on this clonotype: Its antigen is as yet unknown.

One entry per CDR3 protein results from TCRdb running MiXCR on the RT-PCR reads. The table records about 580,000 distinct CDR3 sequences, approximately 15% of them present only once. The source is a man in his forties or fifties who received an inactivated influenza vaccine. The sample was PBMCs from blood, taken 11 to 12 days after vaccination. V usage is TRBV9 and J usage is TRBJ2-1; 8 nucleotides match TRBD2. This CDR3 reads CASSVGRGGSYNEQFF. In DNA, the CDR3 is TGTGCCAGCAGCGTAGGTCGGGGGGGTTCCTACAATGAGCAGTTCTTC.